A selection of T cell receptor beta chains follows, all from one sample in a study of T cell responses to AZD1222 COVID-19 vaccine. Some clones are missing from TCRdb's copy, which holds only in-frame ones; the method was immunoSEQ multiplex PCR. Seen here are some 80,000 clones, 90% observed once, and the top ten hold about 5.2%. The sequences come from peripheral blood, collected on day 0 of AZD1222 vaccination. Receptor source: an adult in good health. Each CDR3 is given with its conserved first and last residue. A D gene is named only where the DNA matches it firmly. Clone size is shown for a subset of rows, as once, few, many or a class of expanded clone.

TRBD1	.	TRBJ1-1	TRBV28	TGTGCCAGCCTACTCGGGGGGACAGGGGGCTTGGGGACTGAAGCTTTCTTT	CASLLGGTGGLGTEAFF
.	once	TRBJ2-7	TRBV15	TGTGCCACCAGCAGAGATCCCAGCTACGAGCAGTACTTC	CATSRDPSYEQYF
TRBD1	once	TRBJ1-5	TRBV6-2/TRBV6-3	TGTGCCAGCAGTCTGAGTACAGGGGGCGCAGATCAGCCCCAGCATTTT	CASSLSTGGADQPQHF
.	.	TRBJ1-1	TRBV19	TGTGCCAGTAGTCCCGCCCGAGGGTATGGCTTGAACACTGAAGCTTTCTTT	CASSPARGYGLNTEAFF
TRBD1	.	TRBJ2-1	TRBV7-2	TGTGCCAGCAGCATCCACAGGGGGCTTCCCCCGTATAACAATGAGCAGTTCTTC	CASSIHRGLPPYNNEQFF
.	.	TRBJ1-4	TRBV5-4	TGTGCCAGCAGCCCTAGGCGTGGGGCCGGCGAATATGAAAAACTGTTTTTT	CASSPRRGAGEYEKLFF
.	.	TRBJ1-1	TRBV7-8	TGTGCCAGCAGCTTATTTAGTACAGCTGAAGCTTTCTTT	CASSLFSTAEAFF
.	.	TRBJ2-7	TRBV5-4	TGTGCCAGCACCGAGGGAGGTCCTGCCTCCTACGAGCAGTACTTC	CASTEGGPASYEQYF
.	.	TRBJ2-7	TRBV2	TGTGCCAGCAGTGAAGTGACGCGGGGCAGACCCTACGAGCAGTACTTC	CASSEVTRGRPYEQYF
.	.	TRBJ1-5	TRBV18	TGTGCCAGCTCACCTAAGGGGGACGGCAATCAGCCCCAGCATTTT	CASSPKGDGNQPQHF
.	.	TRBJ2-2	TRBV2	TGTGCCAGCAGTTTTACAGGGAACACCGGGGAGCTGTTTTTT	CASSFTGNTGELFF
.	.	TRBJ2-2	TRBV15	TGTGCCACCAGCAGAGATATAAGCGCCGGGGAGCTGTTTTTT	CATSRDISAGELFF
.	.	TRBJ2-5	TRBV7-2	TGTGCCAGCAGCGCCCCTGGGACGGTGTACCAAGAGACCCAGTACTTC	CASSAPGTVYQETQYF
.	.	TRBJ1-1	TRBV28	TGTGCCAGCAGTGCCCCGGGACGGGAGGGCGAGTTCTTT	CASSAPGREGEFF
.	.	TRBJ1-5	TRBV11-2	TGTGCCAGCACCATATCCCCAGGCAATCAGCCCCAGCATTTT	CASTISPGNQPQHF
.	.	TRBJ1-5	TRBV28	TGTGCCAGCAGTTTATCCCCCCGCGTGTACGGGCCATATAGCAATCAGCCCCAGCATTTT	CASSLSPRVYGPYSNQPQHF
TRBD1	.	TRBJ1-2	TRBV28	TGTGCCAGCAGTTCGCTGGGGACAGGGCCCAGAGACTATGGCTACACCTTC	CASSSLGTGPRDYGYTF
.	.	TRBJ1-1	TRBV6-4	TGTGCCAGCACCTCTGAAGCTTTCTTT	CASTSEAFF
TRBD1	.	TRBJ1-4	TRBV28	TGTGCCAGCAGTTTGGGCCAGGGGGGATGGGAAAAACTGTTTTTT	CASSLGQGGWEKLFF
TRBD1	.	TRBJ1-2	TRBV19	TGTGCCAGTAGCCCGACAGGGGTGAAATATGGCTACACCTTC	CASSPTGVKYGYTF
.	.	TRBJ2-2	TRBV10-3	TGTGCCATCAGTGAAAACCTCGCGAACACCGGGGAGCTGTTTTTT	CAISENLANTGELFF
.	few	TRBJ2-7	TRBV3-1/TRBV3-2	TGTGCCAGCAGCCATGGTACCTACGAGCAGTACTTC	CASSHGTYEQYF
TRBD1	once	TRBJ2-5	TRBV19	TGTGCCAGTAGCCGGGACAGTTTTCTAATCGAGCGAGAGACCCAGTACTTC	CASSRDSFLIERETQYF
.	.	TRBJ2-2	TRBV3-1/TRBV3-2	TGTGCCAGCAGATATTACACCGGGGAGCTGTTTTTT	CASRYYTGELFF
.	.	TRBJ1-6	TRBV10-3	TGTGCCATCAGTGAAGAGGCGAAGACAGGAAATTCACCCCTCCACTTT	CAISEEAKTGNSPLHF
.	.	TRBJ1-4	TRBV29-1	TGCAGCGTTGGTGGGGGAGAAAAACTGTTTTTT	CSVGGGEKLFF
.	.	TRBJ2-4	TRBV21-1	TGTGCCAGCAGCAAGGCCCCCAAGCTTGGGGTCGCCAAAAACATTCAGTACTTC	CASSKAPKLGVAKNIQYF
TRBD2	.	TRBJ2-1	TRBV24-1	TGTGCCACCAGTGTTGGAACTAGCGGGGGGGAGTACTCCTACAATGAGCAGTTCTTC	CATSVGTSGGEYSYNEQFF
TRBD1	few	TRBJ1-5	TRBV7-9	TGTGCCAGCAGCTCGGACAGGGGGATCAATCAGCCCCAGCATTTT	CASSSDRGINQPQHF
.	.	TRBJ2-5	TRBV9	TGTGCCAGCAGCTTAGTCGAGGGAGAGACCCAGTACTTC	CASSLVEGETQYF
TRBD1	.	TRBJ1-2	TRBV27	TGTGCCAGCAGGACCTGGGGACAGGGGGATGGCTACACCTTC	CASRTWGQGDGYTF
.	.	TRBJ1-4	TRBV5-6	TGTGCCAGCAGCTTGTTGCGCGGTGACAATGAAAAACTGTTTTTT	CASSLLRGDNEKLFF